The 18 T cell receptor beta chains below all came from one sample that was sequenced in a study of T cell changes during pregnancy in multiple sclerosis. Sequencing used immunoSEQ multiplex PCR; TCRdb keeps in-frame clones, though not all of them. The sample lists roughly 35,000 clones, 85% to 95% occurring once. This sample comprised CD4+ T cells from peripheral blood mononuclear cells, obtained in the third trimester of pregnancy. These TCRs come from a female donor in good health, enrolled as a control in a pregnancy study.

The chain uses TRBV30 and TRBJ1-2; D gene ambiguous. The germline V and J ends were trimmed by 4 bases and 7 bases, with 13 bases remaining between them. The CDR3 runs to 12 residues. Germline lookup yields CDR1 GTSNPN and CDR2 SVGIG (reference sequence). CDR3 bases: TGTGCCTGGATCCCACCGAAGAGTGGCTACACCTTC. Translated, it gives CAWIPPKSGYTF. The full variable domain, with the rest looked up from reference TRBV30 and TRBJ1-2, is SQTIHQWPATLVQPVGSPLSLECTVEGTSNPNLYWYRQAAGRGLQLLFYSVGIGQISSEVPQNLSASRPQDRQFILSSKKLLLSDSGFYLCAWIPPKSGYTFGSGTRLTVV.

The chain combines TRBV11-2 with TRBJ1-5, with 10 bases fitting TRBD1. The ends lost 5 bases at V and 5 bases at J; junction bases unmatched: 6. The length of the CDR3 is 15 residues. Germline lookup yields CDR1 SGHAT and CDR2 FQNNGV. DNA of the CDR3: TGTGCCAGCAGCGGCTTGACAGGGGGCCATCAGCCCCAGCATTTT. This translates into CASSGLTGGHQPQHF. The whole variable domain, remainder taken from reference TRBV11-2 and TRBJ1-5, is EAGVAQSPRYKIIEKRQSVAFWCNPISGHATLYWYQQILGQGPKLLIQFQNNGVVDDSQLPKDRFSAERLKGVDSTLKIQPAKLEDSAVYLCASSGLTGGHQPQHFGDGTRLSIL.

With regard to this clone: Germline and junction disagree at one end, which may indicate a read error. V is TRBV19 and J is TRBJ1-4; possibly TRBD1 for D (6 bases). This CDR3 is built from 13 residues. The germline V gene has CDR1 LNHDA and CDR2 SQIVND (reference sequence). Here the CDR3 DNA reads TGTGCCAGTAGTACATCAAATACCCGGGACAAAATTTTT. Protein product: CASSTSNTRDKIF.

This clone appeared a single time. The chain is built from TRBV7-3 and TRBJ1-1, with 7 bases lining up with TRBD1. The CDR3 contains 13 residues. Trimming at V came to 2 bases and at J to 7 bases, leaving 4 bases not matched to a gene. Germline V gene data show CDR1 as SGHTA and CDR2 as FQGTGA. CDR3 nucleotides: TGTGCCAGCAGCTTAGACAGGGAAGTTGAAGCTTTCTTT. Protein product: CASSLDREVEAFF.

The CDR3 bases are TGTGCCAGCAGCTTGGGGGGCCTAGGCGGTGAAGCTTTCTTT. This translates into CASSLGGLGGEAFF. The chain uses TRBV5-4 and TRBJ1-1, with a possible D match to TRBD1 (5 bases). The CDR3 covers 14 residues. Trimming removed 0 bases from V and 7 bases from J, with 13 bases in between. The germline gives CDR1 SGHNT, CDR2 YYREEE (reference sequence).

J is TRBJ2-1 and V is TRBV5-4; TRBD2 matches 8 bases. CDR3 length: 15 amino acids. V was pared by 3 bases and J by 10 bases, with 12 bases of the junction left unmatched. CDR1 is SGHNT, CDR2 YYREEE, per germline (reference sequence). This CDR3 is CASSSTGGPRFEQFF. The CDR3 DNA is TGTGCCAGCAGCTCTACGGGGGGGCCCCGATTCGAGCAGTTCTTC.

J is TRBJ2-1 and V is TRBV7-2; 15 bases match TRBD2. The CDR3 consists of 17 residues. Looked up from germline, CDR1 is SGHTA and CDR2 is FQGNSA. V trimming: 4 bases; J trimming: 10 bases; junction bases outside the gene matches: 11. The CDR3 reads CASSYPGLAGGRGEQFF. The CDR3 DNA follows: TGTGCCAGCAGCTACCCGGGACTAGCGGGGGGCCGGGGGGAGCAGTTCTTC. Looking up the rest from reference TRBV7-2 and TRBJ2-1 gives the full variable domain: GAGVSQSPSNKVTEKGKDVELRCDPISGHTALYWYRQSLGQGLEFLIYFQGNSAPDKSGLPSDRFSAERTGGSVSTLTIQRTQQEDSAVYLCASSYPGLAGGRGEQFFGPGTRLTVL.

The gene calls are TRBV19 and TRBJ1-1; D gene uncertain. The CDR3 runs 16 residues. V was shortened by 7 bases and J by 1 base, with 19 bases between the two germline ends. Germline lookup yields CDR1 LNHDA and CDR2 SQIVND (reference sequence). In DNA form, the CDR3 reads TGTGCCAGTACTACCGTGAGGGCCAACCCGAACACTGAAGCTTTCTTT. Translation: CASTTVRANPNTEAFF. Using reference TRBV19 and TRBJ1-1 for the parts outside the CDR3, the full variable domain is DGGITQSPKYLFRKEGQNVTLSCEQNLNHDAMYWYRQDPGQGLRLIYYSQIVNDFQKGDIAEGYSVSREKKESFPLTVTSAQKNPTAFYLCASTTVRANPNTEAFFGQGTRLTVV.

The genes are TRBV9 and TRBJ1-6, with 8 bases that match TRBD1. Germline lookup yields CDR1 SGDLS and CDR2 YYNGEE. V lost 4 bases and J lost 9; bases outside the gene matches: 6. The CDR3 covers 14 residues. The CDR3 DNA follows: TGTGCCAGCAGCTCCGGACAGGGCCGTTCACCCCTCCACTTT. It is translated as CASSSGQGRSPLHF.

This clone was seen only a few times. The rearrangement uses TRBV7-9 and TRBJ2-7; D uncertain. Germline CDR1 and CDR2: SEHNR and FQNEAQ (reference sequence). The V end lost 6 bases, the J end lost 3 bases, and 6 bases lay between the germline ends. The CDR3 sequence is 11 residues long. CDR3 protein: CASRLNYEQYF. The CDR3 DNA sequence: TGTGCCAGCAGGCTAAACTACGAGCAGTACTTC.

This chain connects TRBV15 to TRBJ2-3; 10 positions agree with TRBD2. Germline CDR1 is LNHNV and CDR2 is YYDKDF (reference sequence). This CDR3 contains 18 residues. The ends lost 3 bases at V and 7 bases at J; junction bases unmatched: 16. In nucleotides, the CDR3 is TGTGCCACCAGCAGCTCGCTTTTTGCAGCGGGGGGGCCGCATACGCAGTATTTT. It is translated as CATSSSLFAAGGPHTQYF.

This chain links TRBV2 with TRBJ2-7; D may be TRBD1 (5 bases). The V and J ends lost 3 bases and 0 bases respectively, with 9 bases between them. Looked up from germline, CDR1 is SNHLY and CDR2 is FYNNEI. This CDR3 comprises 14 residues. The DNA of the CDR3 is TGTGCCAGCAGTGACCAGGGCAGCTCCTACGAGCAGTACTTC. This translates into CASSDQGSSYEQYF.

The chain recombines TRBV7-2 with TRBJ1-5; 9 bases line up with TRBD1. The V and J ends lost 5 bases and 7 bases, in that order; junction bases with no gene match: 9. Germline V gene data show CDR1 as SGHTA and CDR2 as FQGNSA. CDR3 length equals 15 residues. The CDR3 DNA is TGTGCCAGCAGCCCGGGACAGGGAAGGAGGCAGCCCCAGCATTTT. Translated: CASSPGQGRRQPQHF. The whole variable domain, remainder taken from reference TRBV7-2 and TRBJ1-5, is GAGVSQSPSNKVTEKGKDVELRCDPISGHTALYWYRQSLGQGLEFLIYFQGNSAPDKSGLPSDRFSAERTGGSVSTLTIQRTQQEDSAVYLCASSPGQGRRQPQHFGDGTRLSIL.

The rearrangement joins TRBV5-1 to TRBJ2-7, with D unclear. V was pared by 0 bases and J by 0 bases, with 7 bases between. This CDR3 is built from 14 residues. Per germline, CDR1 SGHRS and CDR2 YFSETQ. CDR3 residues: CASSLGRISYEQYF. CDR3 DNA: TGCGCCAGCAGCTTGGGCAGGATCTCCTACGAGCAGTACTTC.

The chain has TRBV23-1 and TRBJ2-7, with TRBD1 matching over 10 bases. TRBV23-1 is an open reading frame whose function is uncertain. The CDR3 totals 18 residues. J gave up 5 bases and V 8 bases, and 21 bases lay outside the gene matches. As DNA, the CDR3 is TGCGCCAGCGGCACAGGAGACAGGGGGCAGAAGGGTAGGGACGAGCAGTACTTC. Translated, it gives CASGTGDRGQKGRDEQYF.

V and J are TRBV7-6 and TRBJ2-3; 9 nucleotides line up with TRBD2. Trimming at V came to 2 bases and at J to 1 base, leaving 7 bases not matched to a gene. The germline gives CDR1 SGHVS, CDR2 FNYEAQ. The CDR3 length is 17 residues. The CDR3 sequence: CASSLSAGGDGTDTQYF. CDR3 bases: TGTGCCAGCAGCTTATCGGCGGGGGGGGATGGCACAGATACGCAGTATTTT.

J is TRBJ1-2 and V is TRBV28; 8 bases are shared with TRBD1. The V segment lost 7 bases and the J segment 5 bases; nucleotides outside the gene matches: 12. The CDR3 has 15 residues. Germline V CDR1 and CDR2: MDHEN, SYDVKM. CDR3 protein: CASKLPGGSGYGYTF. The CDR3 DNA follows: TGTGCCAGCAAACTACCAGGGGGCAGTGGTTATGGCTACACCTTC.

The rearrangement links TRBV4-3 to TRBJ1-4; D is undetermined. The CDR3 contains 13 residues. From germline, CDR1 is LGHNA and CDR2 YSLEER. V lost 0 bases, J lost 11 bases, and 10 bases lay in between. The CDR3 sequence: CASSQEGGLKLFF. Here the CDR3 DNA reads TGCGCCAGCAGCCAAGAGGGAGGGTTGAAACTGTTTTTT.